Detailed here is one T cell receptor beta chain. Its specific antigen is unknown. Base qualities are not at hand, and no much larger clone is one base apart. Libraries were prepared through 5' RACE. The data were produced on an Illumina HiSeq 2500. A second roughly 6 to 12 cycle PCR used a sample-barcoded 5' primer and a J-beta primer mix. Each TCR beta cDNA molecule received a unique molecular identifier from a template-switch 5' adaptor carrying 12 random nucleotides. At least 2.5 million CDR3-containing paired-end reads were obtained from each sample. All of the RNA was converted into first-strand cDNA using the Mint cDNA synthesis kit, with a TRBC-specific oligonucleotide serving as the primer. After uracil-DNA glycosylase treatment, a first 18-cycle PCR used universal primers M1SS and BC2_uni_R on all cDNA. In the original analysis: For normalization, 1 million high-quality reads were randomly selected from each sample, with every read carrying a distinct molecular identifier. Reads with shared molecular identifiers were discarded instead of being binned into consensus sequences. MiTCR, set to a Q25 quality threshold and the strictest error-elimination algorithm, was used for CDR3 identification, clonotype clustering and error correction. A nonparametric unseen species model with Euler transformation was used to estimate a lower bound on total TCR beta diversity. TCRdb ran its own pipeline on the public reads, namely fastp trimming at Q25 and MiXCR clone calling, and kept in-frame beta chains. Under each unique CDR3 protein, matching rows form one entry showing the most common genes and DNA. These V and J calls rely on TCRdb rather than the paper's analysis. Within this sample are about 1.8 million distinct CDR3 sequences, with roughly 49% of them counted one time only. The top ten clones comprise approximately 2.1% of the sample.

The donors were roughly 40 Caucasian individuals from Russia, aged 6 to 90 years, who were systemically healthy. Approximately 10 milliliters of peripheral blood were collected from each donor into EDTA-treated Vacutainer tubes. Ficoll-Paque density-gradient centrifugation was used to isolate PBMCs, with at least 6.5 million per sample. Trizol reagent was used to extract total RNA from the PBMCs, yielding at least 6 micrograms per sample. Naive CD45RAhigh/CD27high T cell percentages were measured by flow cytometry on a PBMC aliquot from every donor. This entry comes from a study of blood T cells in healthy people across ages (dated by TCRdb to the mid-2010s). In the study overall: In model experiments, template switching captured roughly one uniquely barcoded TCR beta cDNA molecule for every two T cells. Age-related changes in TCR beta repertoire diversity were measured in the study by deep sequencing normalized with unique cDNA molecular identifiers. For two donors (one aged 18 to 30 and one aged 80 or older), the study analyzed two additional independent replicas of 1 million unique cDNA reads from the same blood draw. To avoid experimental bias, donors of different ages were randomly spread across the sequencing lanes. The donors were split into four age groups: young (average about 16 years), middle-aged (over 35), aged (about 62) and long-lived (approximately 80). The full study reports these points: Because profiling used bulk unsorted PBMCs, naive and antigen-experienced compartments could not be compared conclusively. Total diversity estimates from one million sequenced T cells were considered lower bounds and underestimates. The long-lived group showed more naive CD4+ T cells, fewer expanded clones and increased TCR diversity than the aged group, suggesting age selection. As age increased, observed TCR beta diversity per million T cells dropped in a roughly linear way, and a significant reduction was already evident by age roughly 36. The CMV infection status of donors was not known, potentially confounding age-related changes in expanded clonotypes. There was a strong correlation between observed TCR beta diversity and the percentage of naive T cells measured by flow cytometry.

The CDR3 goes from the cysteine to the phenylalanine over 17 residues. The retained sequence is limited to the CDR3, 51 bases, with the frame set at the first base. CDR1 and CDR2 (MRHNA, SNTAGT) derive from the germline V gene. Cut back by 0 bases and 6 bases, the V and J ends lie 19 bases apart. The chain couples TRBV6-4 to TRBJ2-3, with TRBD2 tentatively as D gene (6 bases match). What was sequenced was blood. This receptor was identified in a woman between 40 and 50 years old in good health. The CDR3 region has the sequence CASSDSPGLSGRDTQYF. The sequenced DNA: TGTGCCAGCAGTGACTCGCCGGGACTCTCTGGTAGGGATACGCAGTATTTT.